This T cell receptor (beta chain) is from a study of cytomegalovirus exposure and HLA in healthy donors. General study findings and limits: Sequencing probably produced one cluster of sequence variants that were highly shared. Overall, about 160 TCR beta chains were annotated as cytomegalovirus-associated.

This clone has just a few counts. The antigen remains undetermined. Use of 60 Vbeta and 13 Jbeta primers characterized the PCR. Data came from immunoSEQ multiplex PCR; TCRdb stores just in-frame clones and leaves some out. Of under 150,000 clones listed, about 68% are singletons. Germline-derived CDR1 and CDR2 are MNHNS and SASEGT. Trimming removed 5 bases at V and 7 bases at J, with 14 bases between. The CDR3 runs 13 residues. This sequence was found in a woman aged 40-49 years in good health and CMV-seropositive. The chain couples TRBV6-1 to TRBJ1-1, with D perhaps matching TRBD1 (6 bases). Sequenced input: PBMCs. The CDR3 nucleotides read TGTGCCAGCAGTTATCCGGGACAAGATGAAGCTTTCTTT. It translates to CASSYPGQDEAFF.